The 14 T cell receptor beta chains below were found in one sample sequenced in a study of PD-L1 blockade in urothelial cancer (TCRdb year 2017). Sample time point, as interpreted from the label and publication: peripheral blood 6 weeks after treatment start. Libraries were constructed by the immunoSEQ multiplex PCR assay. TCRdb's version of the immuneACCESS table is confined to in-frame rearrangements and falls short of the full clone set. An unresolved V gene accounts for under half of the shortfall where checked; the remainder is of unknown origin. For this sample the table gives about 50,000 clones, of which more than 80% were detected only once. The ten largest clonotypes hold 8.8% of the sample. Material: PBMCs, obtained around atezolizumab (anti-PD-L1) treatment. These receptor sequences come from a man aged 70-80 years with urothelial cancer.

The chain recombines TRBV11-2 with TRBJ2-7; tentative D call: TRBD2 (6 bases). This CDR3 region has 16 residues. Trimming took off 5 bases at V and 3 bases at J, with 20 bases between the two ends. Germline-derived CDR1 and CDR2 are SGHAT and FQNNGV. DNA for the CDR3: TGTGCCAGCAGCCCCCTTGGCGGGAAAACCTACTACGAGCAGTACTTC. Its protein is CASSPLGGKTYYEQYF.

The chain joins TRBV28 to TRBJ2-5, with D unclear. Germline values: CDR1 MDHEN, CDR2 SYDVKM. This CDR3 is 13 amino acids long. The V end was cut by 6 bases, the J end by 0 bases, with 8 bases between. The CDR3 region has the DNA TGTGCCAGCAGGCCCAGTAACCAAGAGACCCAGTACTTC. Protein sequence: CASRPSNQETQYF.

V gene TRBV7-8 combines with J gene TRBJ2-3; D gene uncertain. The germline gives CDR1 SGHVS, CDR2 FQNEAQ. The CDR3 sequence is 16 residues long. V was clipped by 6 bases and J by 2 bases, with 18 bases between them. The DNA for the CDR3 is TGTGCCAGCAGTCCACGGGTTGCGACGTACACAGATACGCAGTATTTT. Its protein is CASSPRVATYTDTQYF.

This rearrangement joins TRBV2 to TRBJ1-1; TRBD1 aligns across 7 bases. Germline V gene sequence: CDR1 SNHLY, CDR2 FYNNEI. V was clipped by 7 bases and J by 7 bases; unmatched bases: 0. The CDR3 loop spans 10 amino acids. The CDR3 DNA is TGTGCCAGCACAGGGGGTGAAGCTTTCTTT. Its protein is CASTGGEAFF.

The gene calls are TRBV10-1 and TRBJ2-2; D possibly corresponds to TRBD1 (8 bases). Per germline, CDR1 WNHNN and CDR2 SYGVQD (reference sequence). V shed 0 bases and J shed 3 bases, with 14 bases lying between them. The CDR3 is 17 amino acids. The CDR3 spells CASSESRQGRDTGELFF. The CDR3 DNA sequence: TGCGCCAGCAGTGAGTCTCGACAGGGGAGGGACACCGGGGAGCTGTTTTTT.

The CDR3 DNA reads TGCGCCAGCAGGGATAGCGGGTTTTCCGGGGAGCTGTTTTTT. This encodes CASRDSGFSGELFF. The chain has TRBV5-1 and TRBJ2-2; the match to TRBD2 covers 7 bases. This CDR3 comprises 14 residues. CDR1 and CDR2 from the germline V gene are SGHRS and YFSETQ. The V gene end was trimmed by 5 bases and the J gene end by 6 bases; junction bases not matched to a gene: 7.

The rearrangement uses TRBV29-1 and TRBJ2-7; D is unresolved. The V and J ends lost 3 bases and 6 bases respectively, with 15 bases between them. This CDR3 spans 13 amino acids. CDR1 and CDR2 from the germline V gene are SQVTM and ANQGSEA. Written as DNA, the CDR3 is TGCAGCGTTGAGTCTTCCCCCGGGTCCGAGCAGTACTTC. It translates to CSVESSPGSEQYF.

This chain joins TRBV4-1 and TRBJ1-5, with TRBD1 matching over 10 bases. V trimming: 2 bases; J trimming: 1 base; junction bases outside the gene matches: 14. Per the germline V gene, CDR1 is MGHRA and CDR2 is YSYEKL. This CDR3 comprises 20 residues. The CDR3 loop reads CASSQTPIRDRGGSNQPQHF. CDR3 bases: TGCGCCAGCAGCCAAACCCCCATAAGGGACAGGGGTGGGAGCAATCAGCCCCAGCATTTT.

This clone was found a few times. The rearrangement uses TRBV6-1 and TRBJ1-1; 8 nucleotides align to TRBD1. CDR3 length: 12 residues. Losses at the gene ends were 5 bases for V and 7 bases for J; bases not matched to a gene: 3. The germline V gene encodes CDR1 MNHNS and CDR2 SASEGT. The DNA of the CDR3 is TGTGCCAGCAGTAACAGGGGGTTTGAAGCTTTCTTT. This translates into CASSNRGFEAFF.

The V gene is TRBV5-1, the J gene TRBJ2-1; 13 bases map to TRBD2. Germline CDR1 SGHRS, CDR2 YFSETQ. Trimming removed 0 bases from V and 8 bases from J; junction bases left unmatched: 2. The CDR3 has 15 residues. CDR3 nucleotides: TGCGCCAGCAGCTTGGGGACTAGCGGGAGCGATGAGCAGTTCTTC. It yields the protein CASSLGTSGSDEQFF.

This clone showed up just once. The rearrangement joins TRBV13 to TRBJ2-1; the D gene is possibly TRBD2 (6 bases). Looked up from germline, CDR1 is PRHDT and CDR2 is FYEKMQ (reference sequence). The V and J ends lost 5 bases and 8 bases respectively, with 13 bases between them. This CDR3 contains 13 residues. CDR3 region: CASSATRRDEQFF. The CDR3 bases are TGTGCCAGCAGCGCGACTAGGCGTGATGAGCAGTTCTTC. Combining the CDR3 with reference TRBV13 and TRBJ2-1 gives the whole variable domain AAGVIQSPRHLIKEKRETATLKCYPIPRHDTVYWYQQGPGQDPQFLISFYEKMQSDKGSIPDRFSAQQFSDYHSELNMSSLELGDSALYFCASSATRRDEQFFGPGTRLTVL.

The rearrangement links TRBV5-4 to TRBJ2-1; no definite D call. V was shortened by 0 bases and J by 4 bases, with 11 bases between the two germline ends. This CDR3 has 15 amino acids. Germline V CDR1 and CDR2: SGHNT, YYREEE (reference sequence). CDR3 coding DNA: TGTGCCAGCAGCTTGGACCTTAGCTCTTACAATGAGCAGTTCTTC. Translated, it gives CASSLDLSSYNEQFF.

This clone was detected only a few times. The gene calls are TRBV27 and TRBJ1-1; 9 bases agree with TRBD1. Trimming removed 3 bases from V and 11 bases from J; junction bases left unmatched: 4. CDR3 length: 12 residues. In germline, CDR1 is MNHEY, CDR2 SMNVEV (reference sequence). DNA for the CDR3: TGTGCCAGCAGTTTCCAAACAGGGGGCGCTTTCTTT. Protein: CASSFQTGGAFF.

The chain uses TRBV7-9 and TRBJ2-6, with D possibly being TRBD1 (6 bases). Germline V CDR1 and CDR2: SEHNR, FQNEAQ (reference sequence). The CDR3 consists of 16 residues. As DNA, the CDR3 is TGTGGGGGGCTGTCACAGGCAAGCTCTGGGGCCAACGTCCTGACTTTC. The encoded protein is CGGLSQASSGANVLTF.